This T cell receptor beta chain is from a study of cytomegalovirus exposure and HLA in healthy donors (TCRdb year 2017). Concerning the study at large: According to an earlier analysis of several hundred of the donors, 200 million or so T cells yielded 90 million to 130 million unique TCR beta sequences and about 300 Gb of sequence data. On average, 235,054 unique TCR beta nucleotide sequences were sequenced per donor among 350 to 400 genotyped donors of the cohort, with 15% to 20% of those sequences being non-productive. An early release covering about 600 HLA-typed donors comprised 250 to 350 gigabases of sequencing data and around 80 million unique TCR sequences. A separate validation cohort of roughly 110 different subjects was used in addition to the approximately 670-subject first cohort. Typing coverage differed by locus: A, B, C, DRB1 and DQB1 were typed in roughly 620-630 donors, DQA1 in roughly 500, DPA1 in 606, and DPB1 in 450 to 480. The study combined high-throughput TCR immunosequencing, statistical association of individual TCRs with disease status, and machine learning to predict cytomegalovirus infection status. Class I and class II HLA loci were covered by the typing at four-digit resolution. Rather than using new phenotypic data, the later analysis identified candidate immune exposures from TCR beta sequences and from how often those sequences occurred across donors. To study patterns of TCR occurrence, a later analysis re-analyzed previously published TCR beta repertoires from 700 or so donors and added high-resolution HLA genotyping. Every repertoire in the discovery cohort had been generated on one and the same sequencing platform. About five DR-DQ haplotypes were handled as single units for association and clustering because linkage in the cohort was strong. In a later genetic analysis, genome-wide SNP genotypes for about 65% of the roughly 670 donors were used, and that subset was treated as a discovery cohort. An earlier analysis of 500 to 750 of the donors applied high-throughput TCR beta sequencing to assess whether each TCR beta V gene segment acted as functional or pseudogenic. Using immunosequencing, the study profiled T cell repertoires from roughly 650 subjects and related those repertoires to cytomegalovirus serostatus. Alongside the repertoire data, information on donor age, sex, ethnicity and CMV serostatus was compiled. The study aimed to test whether cataloging public T cell receptors could reveal signatures of past pathogen exposure. Of the 300 to 450 genotyped donors, about 80% fell in the genetic ancestry cluster associated with self-reported Caucasian donors. Broader findings and caveats from the paper: The study gave a list of some 150 TCR beta chains associated with cytomegalovirus. A cluster of highly shared sequence variants was judged likely to be a technical artifact of the sequencing pipeline. The cohort was sequenced for TCR beta chains only, and without alpha or paired-chain data the features that could be detected were limited. Linkage disequilibrium might explain the correlated functional status among segregating V segments, but an unknown experimental factor could not be ruled out. According to the authors, the approach could potentially be generalized to other disease states and immunological phenotypes. According to a later analysis, parvovirus B19, influenza, CMV and Epstein-Barr virus appeared linked to several top co-occurrence clusters. Most CMV-associated TCR beta chains appeared to be HLA-restricted in a later analysis, and the HLA associations seemed to be driven largely by CMV exposure. Roughly uniform sequencing depth across donors was assumed in presence/absence analyses, although this assumption may not hold. Specific HLA alleles were associated with roughly 16,000 TCR beta sequences at a false discovery rate of 0.05 in a later analysis. Because counts were too low, roughly 18 rarely observed V segments, including chromosome 9 orphons, were left out of the earlier analysis of approximately 500 of the donors. Broadly in line with IMGT annotations, most TCR beta V segments showed up in productive rearrangements about 87% or about 30% of the time in an earlier analysis of 450 to 600 of the donors. A later analysis found that TCR association rates varied across HLA loci, with DRB1 alleles showing the most associated TCRs and HLA-C alleles the fewest. Compared with equally common non-associated chains, HLA-associated TCR beta chains in a later analysis were more clonally expanded and had lower generation probabilities. A further reported finding was that TCR beta sequences accurately predicted the HLA-A and HLA-B alleles for most subjects in the first cohort. Immune exposure information for the cohort was limited to CMV serostatus. When HLA alleles, especially DR and DQ, strongly co-occurred, TCR associations were difficult to assign to individual alleles. An association between a missense DCLRE1C variant and V-gene and J-gene trimming of TCR beta chains was found in a later genetic analysis and replicated in an independent cohort. The classifier was reported to diagnose cytomegalovirus status with high specificity and sensitivity in both the original cohort and the validation cohort. According to a later genetic analysis, donors in an Asian-associated ancestry cluster had fewer N-insertions in productive TCRs than the approximately 700-donor mean. Most TCR sequences were observed very rarely across donors, whereas some public TCRs were present in many individuals. Three of the identified cytomegalovirus-associated TCR beta chains were confirmed in vitro to be specific for cytomegalovirus antigens. Because HLA typing was unavailable for some donors at each locus, only the typed subset was used in association tests. Some IMGT-functional V segments, including TRBV6-2 and TRBV6-3, could not be distinguished by the 87-base-pair reads and were therefore excluded.

Reading the germline V gene gives CDR1 SGDLS and CDR2 YYNGEE. V gives up 0 bases and J gives up 0 bases, and the segment between their germline ends measures 11 bases. Taken from cysteine to phenylalanine, the CDR3 has 16 residues. CDR3 DNA is the only sequence kept; it has 48 bases, read in frame from the first base. The library was obtained by the immunoSEQ multiplex PCR assay. The multiplex PCR relied on a mix of 60 forward primers for TCR Vbeta segments and 13 reverse primers for TCR Jbeta segments. The CDR3 region of rearranged TCR beta genes was amplified from genomic DNA with a multiplex PCR assay. The Illumina HiSeq System was used to sequence the amplified TCR beta libraries as 87-base-pair reads. Under the source paper's analysis protocol: A later analysis tallied 75 million to 95 million unique TCR beta chains across the 700 or so repertoires, and around 10 million of those chains were shared by two or more donors. Raw reads were error-corrected and collapsed into unique sequences by a nearest-neighbor algorithm in which closely related sequences were merged to remove PCR and sequencing errors. To assign V, D and J gene segments, CDR3 sequences were aligned to IMGT reference sequences. For a sequence to be retained, at least a six-nucleotide match to both a V gene segment and a J gene segment was required. Rearrangements were called productive when the CDR3 lacked stop codons and stayed in frame with V and J; all others were non-productive. Following IMGT convention, CDR3 was defined as the stretch from the second conserved V-encoded cysteine to the conserved J-encoded phenylalanine. The earlier analysis of about 640 of the donors excluded any sequence lacking an unambiguous match to a single V gene segment. An earlier analysis of almost 600 of the donors classified V segments as functional when productive rearrangements were above 56.7% and as segregating when the standard deviation between donors was above 5%. A statistical classification framework was built for diagnosing cytomegalovirus status from the catalog of TCR beta chain sequences. V and J gene assignment, in a later analysis, came from comparing TCR nucleotide sequences with IMGT/GENE-DB human TR gene sequences. The TCRdist pipeline was used in a later analysis to assign CDR3 sequences and most-parsimonious VDJ recombination scenarios. A later analysis defined each TCR beta chain by its CDR3 amino acid sequence plus V-gene family, and excluded reads lacking a unique V-gene family. A later analysis removed roughly 590 highly shared, low-generation-probability nucleotide sequences to deal with suspected cross-contamination and a sequencing artifact. In a later analysis, a clonal expansion index for each public chain was calculated from normalized within-repertoire ranks of inferred template counts. In a later analysis, generation probabilities were computed with a VDJ recombination model fitted to out-of-frame rearrangements, and the resulting probabilities were checked against IGoR. Hypergeometric tests were used in a later analysis to score TCR-TCR, TCR-HLA and TCR-CMV co-occurrence, with a repertoire-size bias correction applied to the TCR pairs. A later analysis estimated false discovery rates by permuting HLA or CMV assignments 20 times. In a later analysis, co-occurring TCRs were grouped using DBSCAN, and TCRdist sequence similarity was added for clustering within HLA-allele-positive subsets. Co-occurrence clustering excluded repertoires with fewer than 30,000 or more than 120,000 public chains, plus five with anomalous nucleotide sharing. TCRdb retrieved this table from immuneACCESS and kept in-frame rearrangements only. Not all clones are present; in checked studies, unresolved V genes account for under half, and no reason is known for the remainder. That table furnishes V, J and clone size, whereas the DNA furnished D and trimming. The table for this sample lists 150,000 to 200,000 clones; more than 70% of them were counted only once. Of the sample, 1.2% to 1.5% is held by the ten largest clones.

Turning to this clone: Its antigen remains unidentified. No much larger clone is present one base from it, and per-base qualities are unavailable.

The cohort comprised around 690 healthy bone marrow donors. Cohort members were all nominally healthy when sampled, although unrecorded immune exposures were likely present. The donor tested CMV seropositive and was one of the 289 seropositive cohort members. Each donor provided a peripheral blood sample, and peripheral blood mononuclear cells were used for TCR beta sequencing. Genomic DNA extraction from the blood cell samples was performed with the Qiagen DNeasy Blood Extraction Kit. Sequencing was done on a sample of PBMCs. This chain joins TRBV9 to TRBJ2-3; TRBD2 could be the D gene, as 6 bases match. The TCR was taken from a girl aged 5 to 17 in good health and CMV-seropositive. For the CDR3, the sequence is CASSVAPAGSTDTQYF. The DNA is as follows: TGTGCCAGCAGCGTAGCCCCCGCGGGAAGCACAGATACGCAGTATTTT.